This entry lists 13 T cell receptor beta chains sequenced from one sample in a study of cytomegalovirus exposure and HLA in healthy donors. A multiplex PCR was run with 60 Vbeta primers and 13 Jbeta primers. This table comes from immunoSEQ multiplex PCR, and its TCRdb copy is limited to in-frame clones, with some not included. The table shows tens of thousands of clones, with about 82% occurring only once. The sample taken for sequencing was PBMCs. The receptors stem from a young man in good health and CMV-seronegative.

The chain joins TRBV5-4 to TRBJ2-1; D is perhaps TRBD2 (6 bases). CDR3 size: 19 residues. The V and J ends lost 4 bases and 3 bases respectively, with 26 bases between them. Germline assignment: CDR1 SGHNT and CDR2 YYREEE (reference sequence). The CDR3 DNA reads TGTGCCAGCAGCCAGGGACCGCTCGGGAGTGAATTATTCTACAATGAGCAGTTCTTC. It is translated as CASSQGPLGSELFYNEQFF.

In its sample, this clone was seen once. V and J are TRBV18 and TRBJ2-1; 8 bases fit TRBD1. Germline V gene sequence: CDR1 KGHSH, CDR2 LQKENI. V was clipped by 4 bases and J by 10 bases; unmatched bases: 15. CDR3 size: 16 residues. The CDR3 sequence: CASSRSDRVPAREQFF. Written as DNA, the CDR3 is TGTGCCAGCTCACGATCGGACAGGGTTCCCGCCCGAGAGCAGTTCTTC.

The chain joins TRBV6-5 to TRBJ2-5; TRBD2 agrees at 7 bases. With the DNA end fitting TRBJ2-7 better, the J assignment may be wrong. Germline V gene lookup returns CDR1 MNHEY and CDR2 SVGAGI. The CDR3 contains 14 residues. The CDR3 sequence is CASSYSGTTYEQYF. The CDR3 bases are TGTGCCAGCAGTTACTCGGGGACTACATACGAGCAGTACTTC.

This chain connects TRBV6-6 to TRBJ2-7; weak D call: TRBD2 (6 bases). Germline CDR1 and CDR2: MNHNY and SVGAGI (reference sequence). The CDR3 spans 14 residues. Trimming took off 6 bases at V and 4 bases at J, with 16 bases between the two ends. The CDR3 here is CASSQFASGYEQYF. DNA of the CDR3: TGTGCCAGCAGCCAATTCGCCAGCGGGTACGAGCAGTACTTC.

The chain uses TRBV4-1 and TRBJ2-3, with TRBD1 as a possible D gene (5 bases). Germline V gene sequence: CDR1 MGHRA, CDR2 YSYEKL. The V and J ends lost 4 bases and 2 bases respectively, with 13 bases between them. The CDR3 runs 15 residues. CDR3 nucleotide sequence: TGCGCCAGCAGCCTGCGACAGAGTAACACAGATACGCAGTATTTT. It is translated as CASSLRQSNTDTQYF.

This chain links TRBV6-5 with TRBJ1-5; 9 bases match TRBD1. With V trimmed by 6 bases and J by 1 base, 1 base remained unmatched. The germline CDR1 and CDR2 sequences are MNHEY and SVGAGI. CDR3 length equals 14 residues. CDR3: CASSDRGSNQPQHF. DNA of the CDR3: TGTGCCAGCAGCGACAGGGGGAGCAATCAGCCCCAGCATTTT.

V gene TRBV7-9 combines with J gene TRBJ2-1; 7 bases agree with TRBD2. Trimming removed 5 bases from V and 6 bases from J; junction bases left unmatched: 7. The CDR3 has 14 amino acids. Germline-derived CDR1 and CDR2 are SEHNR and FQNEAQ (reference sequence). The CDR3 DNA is TGTGCCAGCAGCCAGGGACTAACCGGCAATGAGCAGTTCTTC. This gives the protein CASSQGLTGNEQFF.

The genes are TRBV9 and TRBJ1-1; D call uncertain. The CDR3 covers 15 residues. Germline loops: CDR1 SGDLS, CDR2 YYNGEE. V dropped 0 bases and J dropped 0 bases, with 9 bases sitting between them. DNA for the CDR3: TGTGCCAGCAGCGTAGGACCGGGAATGAACACTGAAGCTTTCTTT. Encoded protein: CASSVGPGMNTEAFF.

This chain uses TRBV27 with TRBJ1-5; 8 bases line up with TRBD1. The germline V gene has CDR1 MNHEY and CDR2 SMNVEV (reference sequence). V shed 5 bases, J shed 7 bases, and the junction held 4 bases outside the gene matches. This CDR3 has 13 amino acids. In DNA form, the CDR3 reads TGTGCCAGCAGTGAGGACAGGGACCAGCCCCAGCATTTT. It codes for CASSEDRDQPQHF.

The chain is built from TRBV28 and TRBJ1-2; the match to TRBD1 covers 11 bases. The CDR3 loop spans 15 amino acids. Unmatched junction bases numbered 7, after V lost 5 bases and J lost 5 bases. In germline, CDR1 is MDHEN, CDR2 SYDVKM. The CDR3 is CASSQGTGGRYGYTF. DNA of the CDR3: TGTGCCAGCAGTCAAGGGACAGGGGGGCGGTATGGCTACACCTTC.

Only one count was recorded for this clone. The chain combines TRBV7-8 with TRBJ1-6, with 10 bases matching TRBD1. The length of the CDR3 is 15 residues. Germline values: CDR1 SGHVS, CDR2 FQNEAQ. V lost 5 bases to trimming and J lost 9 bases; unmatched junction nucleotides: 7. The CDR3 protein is CASSPRQGASSPLHF. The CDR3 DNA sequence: TGTGCCAGCAGCCCCAGACAGGGGGCTAGTTCACCCCTCCACTTT.

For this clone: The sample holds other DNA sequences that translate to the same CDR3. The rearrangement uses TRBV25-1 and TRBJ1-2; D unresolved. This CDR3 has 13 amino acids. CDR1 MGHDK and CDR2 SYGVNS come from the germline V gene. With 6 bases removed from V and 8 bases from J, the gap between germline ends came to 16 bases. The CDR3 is CASSENWQTGYTF. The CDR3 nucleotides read TGTGCCAGCAGCGAAAATTGGCAAACGGGCTACACCTTC.

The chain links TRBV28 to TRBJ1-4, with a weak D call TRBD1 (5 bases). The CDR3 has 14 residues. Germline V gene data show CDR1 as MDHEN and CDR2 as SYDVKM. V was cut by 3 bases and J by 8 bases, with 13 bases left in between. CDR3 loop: CASSFGGRKEKLFF. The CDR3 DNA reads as TGTGCCAGCAGTTTTGGGGGGAGGAAGGAAAAACTGTTTTTT.